The sequence of this TCR beta chain was determined in a study of T cell changes during pregnancy in multiple sclerosis. V was shortened by 1 base and J by 1 base, with 7 bases between the two germline ends. The CDR3 length is 14 residues. CDR1 is SGHNT, CDR2 YENEEA, per germline. Clones were read by immunoSEQ multiplex PCR, and TCRdb kept only the in-frame ones, dropping some. This sample has under 130,000 clones, with approximately 93% found just once. The V and J genes are TRBV11-3 and TRBJ1-1; D gene ambiguous. Material: peripheral blood, obtained after pregnancy. This receptor was obtained from a female donor with multiple sclerosis, enrolled in a pregnancy study. In DNA, the CDR3 is TGTGCCAGCAGCTTAGGTGGAGAGAACACTGAAGCTTTCTTT. It specifies CASSLGGENTEAFF.